This entry features one T cell receptor beta chain sequence. Its antigen remains unidentified. The record has no base qualities; no much larger clone is one base away. The record originates from a study of blood T cell repertoires in COVID-19 (dated by TCRdb to the early 2020s). Some background on the complete study: Samples from collaborators originated in the United States, Italy and Spain and spanned both the acute and convalescent phases of COVID-19. Subjects who had been exposed to COVID-19, were actively infected with it, or had recovered from it provided the deeply sampled blood TCRbeta repertoires that made up the dataset. Where available, HLA class I and class II types were taken from metadata supplied by the sample provider and were not determined by assay-based typing. The prospective study material was composed of cDNA or gDNA derived from T cells, B-cell-depleted T cells, or PBMCs. Samples were obtained from the ongoing ImmuneRACE study (first 160 participants) and from some 1,300 subjects provided by 6 global collaborators. A freely available public database, intended as a resource for researchers studying the immune response to SARS-CoV-2, is where the repertoires were released. The sample metadata nearly always contained a de-identified subject ID, COVID-19 status, age in years and sex.

What the study reported, not specific to this receptor: The quantity of clinical and demographic metadata differed by source and by participant and was supplied without curation.

TCRbeta CDR3 regions were amplified from genomic DNA by means of the immunoSEQ Assay, a bias-controlled multiplex PCR. Per the authors' processing: Nucleated cell counts per sample were estimated from amplification of reference gene primers within the assay. To quantify the absolute abundance of each unique TCRbeta CDR3 rearrangement, sequence reads were collapsed and filtered. For each sample, productive Simpson clonality was calculated as the square root of Simpson's diversity index across productive rearrangements. TCRdb mirrors the immuneACCESS table, restricted to in-frame sequences. Some clones are absent from its copies; in checked studies, under half trace to an unresolved V gene, and the reason for the others is unknown. That table supplies the V and J calls and clone size; D and trimming were determined from the DNA. This sample comprises 150,000 to 200,000 clones, approximately 85% of them detected only once. The ten top clones hold 6.2% of the sample.

Enrolling through a virtual design, the prospective study's participants ranged in age from roughly 18 to 89 years and lived across roughly 23 United States geographic areas. To assign participants to cohorts, the prospective study relied on clinical history that participants themselves reported in a screening survey and a study questionnaire. For ImmuneRACE Cohort 3, a participant was defined as recovered based on two consecutive negative NP/OP PCR tests, clearance by a healthcare professional, or resolution of symptoms. In the prospective study, mobile phlebotomists collected whole blood, serum and a nasopharyngeal or oropharyngeal swab from each participant. Prospective study participants could optionally give additional blood draws and questionnaires over an approximately two-month period. Before DNA extraction, prospective study blood samples were shipped either frozen or at room temperature.

This sequence was found in a man aged 35 to 55 who had recovered from COVID-19. What was sequenced was PBMCs or T cells enriched from blood (not recorded which).

CDR3 sequence: CASSIPQGGAVYGYTF. The DNA sequence is TGTGCCAGTAGTATACCCCAAGGGGGCGCGGTCTATGGCTACACCTTC. The V and J genes are TRBV19 and TRBJ1-2; TRBD1 lines up with 7 middle nucleotides. The CDR3 runs 16 residues from the cysteine to the phenylalanine. The retained sequence is limited to the CDR3, 48 bases, with the frame set at the first base. V trim: 2 bases; J trim: 4 bases; unmatched bases: 10. According to the germline V gene (reference sequence), CDR1 reads LNHDA and CDR2 reads SQIVND. The full variable domain, with segments outside the CDR3 supplied by the reference TRBV19 and TRBJ1-2 proteins, appears as DGGITQSPKYLFRKEGQNVTLSCEQNLNHDAMYWYRQDPGQGLRLIYYSQIVNDFQKGDIAEGYSVSREKKESFPLTVTSAQKNPTAFYLCASSIPQGGAVYGYTFGSGTRLTVV.